The text below deals with one TCR beta chain. What it binds is unknown. CDR3 size: 16 residues. The germline V gene encodes CDR1 SGHAT and CDR2 FQDESV (reference sequence). V lost 5 bases to trimming and J lost 3 bases, with 20 bases between them. The sample originates from a study of metastatic and nonmetastatic thyroid tumors. For the study at large: Where malignant and benign thyroid patients were concerned, repertoires were compared across blood and tumor or nodule tissue. Overall study results and limits: Within blood and tumor, benign nodules reportedly had significantly lower TCR beta diversity than malignant thyroid tumors did.

All patients were treatment-naive before thyroid surgery. In the study's own analysis: A papillary thyroid cancer distant-metastasis classifier was built from CDR3 differences across clinicopathological groups. TCRdb re-called the PCR reads through MiXCR. The V and J calls were determined by TCRdb, not by the authors. The profile covers about 48,000 clones, with around 20% appearing a single time and roughly 3.8% taken by the ten largest. Sequenced material: blood. The J gene is TRBJ2-7, the V gene TRBV11-1; tentatively, D is TRBD1 or TRBD2 (6 bases each). This receptor was identified in a male donor with papillary thyroid cancer or a benign thyroid nodule (not recorded which). Some clones in this sample may be carry-over from other donors' samples. Written as DNA, the CDR3 is TGTGCCAGCAGCCTAGTGGGGGGACATGGGAGCTACGAGCAGTACTTC. Translated: CASSLVGGHGSYEQYF.